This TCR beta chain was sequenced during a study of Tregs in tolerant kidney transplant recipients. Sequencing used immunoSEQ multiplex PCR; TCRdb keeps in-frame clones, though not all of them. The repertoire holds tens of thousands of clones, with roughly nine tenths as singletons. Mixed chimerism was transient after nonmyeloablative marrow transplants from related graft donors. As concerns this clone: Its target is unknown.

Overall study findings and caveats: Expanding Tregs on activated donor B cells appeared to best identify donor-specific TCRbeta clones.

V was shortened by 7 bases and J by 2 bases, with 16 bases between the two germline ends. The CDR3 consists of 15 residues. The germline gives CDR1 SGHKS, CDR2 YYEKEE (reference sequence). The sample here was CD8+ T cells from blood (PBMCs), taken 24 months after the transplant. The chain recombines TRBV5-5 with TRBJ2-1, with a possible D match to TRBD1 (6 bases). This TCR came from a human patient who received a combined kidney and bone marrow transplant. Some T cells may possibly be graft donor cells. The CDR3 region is CASGFLRTAYNEQFF. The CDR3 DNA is TGTGCCAGCGGATTCCTCCGGACAGCCTACAATGAGCAGTTCTTC.